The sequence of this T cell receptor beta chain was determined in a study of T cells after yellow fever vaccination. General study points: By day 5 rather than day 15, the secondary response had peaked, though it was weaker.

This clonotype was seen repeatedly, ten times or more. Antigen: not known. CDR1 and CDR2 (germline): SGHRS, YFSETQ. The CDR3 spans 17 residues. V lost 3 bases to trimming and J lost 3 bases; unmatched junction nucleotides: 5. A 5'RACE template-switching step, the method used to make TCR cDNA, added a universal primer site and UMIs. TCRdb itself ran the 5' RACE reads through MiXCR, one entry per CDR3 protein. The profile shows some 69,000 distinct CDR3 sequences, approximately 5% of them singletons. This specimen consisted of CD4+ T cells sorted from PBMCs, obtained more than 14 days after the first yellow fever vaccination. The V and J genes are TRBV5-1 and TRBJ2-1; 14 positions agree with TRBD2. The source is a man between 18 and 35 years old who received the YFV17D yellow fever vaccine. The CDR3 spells CASSSMTSGGGYNEQFF. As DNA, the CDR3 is TGCGCCAGCAGCTCCATGACTAGCGGGGGGGGCTACAATGAGCAGTTCTTC.